This T cell receptor beta chain was obtained from a study of T cell changes during pregnancy in multiple sclerosis. The CDR3 runs to 16 residues. Trimming removed 3 bases at V and 0 bases at J, with 12 bases between. Germline values: CDR1 GTSNPN, CDR2 SVGIG (reference sequence). The assay was immunoSEQ multiplex PCR, and TCRdb's table has in-frame clones only and misses some. The sample records tens of thousands of clones, around 89% being singletons. This material consisted of CD4+ T cells from peripheral blood mononuclear cells, taken in the third trimester of pregnancy. The chain employs TRBV30 and TRBJ2-6, with a tentative D call TRBD2 (6 bases). The clonotype comes from a female donor in good health, enrolled as a control in a pregnancy study. CDR3 coding DNA: TGTGCCTGGAGGGGGACTGCTCGCTCTGGGGCCAACGTCCTGACTTTC. It is translated as CAWRGTARSGANVLTF.